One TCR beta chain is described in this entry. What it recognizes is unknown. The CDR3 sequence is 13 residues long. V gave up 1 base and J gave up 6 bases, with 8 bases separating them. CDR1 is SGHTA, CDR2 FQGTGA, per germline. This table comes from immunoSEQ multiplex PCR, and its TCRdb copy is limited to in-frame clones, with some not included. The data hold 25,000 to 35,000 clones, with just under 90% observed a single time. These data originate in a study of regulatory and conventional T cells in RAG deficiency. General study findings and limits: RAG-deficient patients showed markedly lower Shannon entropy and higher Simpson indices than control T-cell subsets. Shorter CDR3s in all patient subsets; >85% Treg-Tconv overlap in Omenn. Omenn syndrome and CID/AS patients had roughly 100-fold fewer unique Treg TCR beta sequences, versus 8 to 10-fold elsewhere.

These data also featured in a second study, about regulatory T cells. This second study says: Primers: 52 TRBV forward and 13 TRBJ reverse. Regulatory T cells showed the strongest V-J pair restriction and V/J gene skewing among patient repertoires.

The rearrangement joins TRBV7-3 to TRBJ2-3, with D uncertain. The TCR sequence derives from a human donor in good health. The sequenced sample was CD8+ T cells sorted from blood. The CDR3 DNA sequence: TGTGCCAGCAGCTTAAACATGCGCGATACGCAGTATTTT. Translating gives CASSLNMRDTQYF.